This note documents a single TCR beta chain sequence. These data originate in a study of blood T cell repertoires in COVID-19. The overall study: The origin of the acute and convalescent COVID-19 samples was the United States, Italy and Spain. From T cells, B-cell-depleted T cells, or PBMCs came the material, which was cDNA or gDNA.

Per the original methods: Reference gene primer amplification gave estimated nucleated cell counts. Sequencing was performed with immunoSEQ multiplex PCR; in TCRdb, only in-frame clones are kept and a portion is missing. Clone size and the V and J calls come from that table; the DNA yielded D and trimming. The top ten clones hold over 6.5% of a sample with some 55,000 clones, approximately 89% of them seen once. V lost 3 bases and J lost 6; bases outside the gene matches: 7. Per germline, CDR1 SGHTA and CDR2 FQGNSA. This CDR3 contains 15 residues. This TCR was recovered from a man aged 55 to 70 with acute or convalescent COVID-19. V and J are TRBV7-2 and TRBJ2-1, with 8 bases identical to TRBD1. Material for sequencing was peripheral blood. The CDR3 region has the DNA TGTGCCAGCAGCTTTAGGCAGGGGGCAATCAATGAGCAGTTCTTC. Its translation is CASSFRQGAINEQFF.